This T cell receptor (beta chain) was obtained from a study of T cell responses to AZD1222 COVID-19 vaccine. Whole-study findings and limits: Females made up more of the donors, who were largely white British, and clonal diversity may have come out too low. Baseline seropositives among AZD1222 recipients totaled only 6 or 7. No day 14 peak samples; only post-peak repertoires were characterized. Vaccine-related CD4 TCRs covered spike, predominating at 160-218 and 743-854.

Remarks on this clone: The antigen is undetermined.

Repertoires were generated with immunoSEQ multiplex PCR, while TCRdb's copy carries only in-frame clones and drops some. The sample consists of around 130,000 clones, about 90% of them appearing once. The CDR3 has 14 amino acids. Germline lookup yields CDR1 SGHRS and CDR2 YFSETQ. The ends lost 3 bases at V and 0 bases at J; junction bases unmatched: 1. The V and J genes are TRBV5-1 and TRBJ1-1; 8 nucleotides agree with TRBD1. Source: peripheral blood, taken 28 days after the second AZD1222 dose. The clonotype was recovered from an adult who received the AZD1222 COVID-19 vaccine. The CDR3 DNA is TGCGCCAGCAGCTGGGACAGGATGAACACTGAAGCTTTCTTT. Translated, it gives CASSWDRMNTEAFF.